This record concerns one T cell receptor beta chain sequence. No antigen is known for it. The data are from a study of shared clonotypes between healthy human individuals. Findings and caveats of the study: Clonotype sharing across donors was expected to vary with sequencing depth.

There are 18 residues in the CDR3. CDR1 SGHAT and CDR2 FQNNGV come from the germline V gene. The V and J ends lost 4 bases and 1 base, in that order; junction bases with no gene match: 10. Positively selected for CCR7, the CD45RO-negative cells used as naive CD8 cells excluded terminally differentiated effector memory CD45RA+ cells. The donor cohort consisted entirely of Caucasian adults residing in Nashville, Tennessee. The study ran the assay at deep level. The data were produced by immunoSEQ multiplex PCR, yet TCRdb's version contains in-frame clones alone and is incomplete. The table has about 2.1 million clones, over 85% seen once; the top ten hold around 1.7%.

Material: naive CD8+ T cells from PBMCs. The sequence was collected from a man aged 18 to 29 in good health. Some clones in this sample may be carry-over from other donors' samples. V gene TRBV11-2 combines with J gene TRBJ1-1; 12 nucleotides align to TRBD1. CDR3 in DNA: TGTGCCAGCAGCTCGAGACGGAGGGGACAGGGGGCGAACACTGAAGCTTTCTTT. It specifies CASSSRRRGQGANTEAFF.